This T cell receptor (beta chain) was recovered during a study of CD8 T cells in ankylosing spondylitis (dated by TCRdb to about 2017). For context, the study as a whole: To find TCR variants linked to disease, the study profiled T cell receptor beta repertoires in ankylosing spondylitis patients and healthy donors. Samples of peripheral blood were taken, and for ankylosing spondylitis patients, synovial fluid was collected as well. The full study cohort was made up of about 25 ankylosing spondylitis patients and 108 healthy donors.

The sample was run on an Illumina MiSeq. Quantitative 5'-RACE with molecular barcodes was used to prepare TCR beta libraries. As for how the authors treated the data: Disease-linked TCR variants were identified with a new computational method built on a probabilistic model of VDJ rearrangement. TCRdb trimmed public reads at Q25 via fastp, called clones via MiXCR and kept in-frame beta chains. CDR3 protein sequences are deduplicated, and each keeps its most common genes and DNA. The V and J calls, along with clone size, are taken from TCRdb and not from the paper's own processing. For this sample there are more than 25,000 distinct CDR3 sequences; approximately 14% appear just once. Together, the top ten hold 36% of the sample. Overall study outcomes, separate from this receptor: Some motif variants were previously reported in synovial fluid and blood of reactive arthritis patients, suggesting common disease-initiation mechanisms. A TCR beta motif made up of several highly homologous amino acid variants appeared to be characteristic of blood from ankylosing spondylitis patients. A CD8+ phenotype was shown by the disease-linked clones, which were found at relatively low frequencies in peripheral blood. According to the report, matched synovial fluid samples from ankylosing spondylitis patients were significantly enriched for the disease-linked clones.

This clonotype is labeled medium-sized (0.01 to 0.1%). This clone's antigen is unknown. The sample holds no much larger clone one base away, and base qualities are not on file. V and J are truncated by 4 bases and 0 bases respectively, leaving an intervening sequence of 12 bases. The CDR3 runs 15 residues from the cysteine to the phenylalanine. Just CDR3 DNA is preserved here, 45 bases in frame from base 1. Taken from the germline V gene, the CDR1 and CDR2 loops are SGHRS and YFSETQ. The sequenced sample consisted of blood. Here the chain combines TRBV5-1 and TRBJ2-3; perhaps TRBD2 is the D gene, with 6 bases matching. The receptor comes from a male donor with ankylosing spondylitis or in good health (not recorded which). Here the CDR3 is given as CASSPVGTSTDTQYF. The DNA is TGCGCCAGCAGCCCGGTGGGGACTAGCACAGATACGCAGTATTTT.